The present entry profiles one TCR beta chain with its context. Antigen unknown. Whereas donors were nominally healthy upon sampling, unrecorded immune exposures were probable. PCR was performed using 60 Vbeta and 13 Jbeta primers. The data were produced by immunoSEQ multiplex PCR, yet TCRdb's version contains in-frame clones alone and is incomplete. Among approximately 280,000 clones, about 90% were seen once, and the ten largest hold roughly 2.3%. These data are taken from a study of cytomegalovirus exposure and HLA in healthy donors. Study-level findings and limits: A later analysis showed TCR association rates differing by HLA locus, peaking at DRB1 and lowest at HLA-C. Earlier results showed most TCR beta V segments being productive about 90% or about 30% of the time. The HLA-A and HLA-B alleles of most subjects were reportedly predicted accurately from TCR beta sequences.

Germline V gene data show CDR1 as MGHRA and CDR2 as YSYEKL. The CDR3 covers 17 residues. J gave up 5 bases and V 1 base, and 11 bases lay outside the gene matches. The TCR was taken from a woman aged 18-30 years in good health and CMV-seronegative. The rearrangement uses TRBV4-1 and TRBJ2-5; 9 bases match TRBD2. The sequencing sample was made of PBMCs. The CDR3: CASSQATPSGVVETQYF. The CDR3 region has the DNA TGCGCCAGCAGCCAAGCAACCCCTAGCGGGGTGGTTGAGACCCAGTACTTC.